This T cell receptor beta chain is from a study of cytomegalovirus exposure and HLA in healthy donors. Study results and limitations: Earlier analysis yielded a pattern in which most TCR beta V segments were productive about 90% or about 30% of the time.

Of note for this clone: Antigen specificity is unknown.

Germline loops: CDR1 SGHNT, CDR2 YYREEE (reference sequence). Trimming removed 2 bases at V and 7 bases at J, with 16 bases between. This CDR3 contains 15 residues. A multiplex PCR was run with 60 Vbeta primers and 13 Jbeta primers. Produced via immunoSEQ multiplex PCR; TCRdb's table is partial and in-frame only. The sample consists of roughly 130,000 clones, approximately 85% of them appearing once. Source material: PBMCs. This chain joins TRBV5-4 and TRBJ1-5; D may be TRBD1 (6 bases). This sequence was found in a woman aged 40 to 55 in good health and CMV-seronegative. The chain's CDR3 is CASSFGGQQPQPQHF. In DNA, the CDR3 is TGTGCCAGCAGCTTCGGCGGACAGCAGCCCCAGCCCCAGCATTTT.